The 9 T cell receptor beta chains reported below all come from one sample, sequenced in a study of T cells in Graves' hyperthyroidism and ophthalmopathy. The TCR beta CDR3 regions underwent amplification using RNA transcripts as the source. First-round RT-PCR with HTBI primers amplified the TCR CDR3 region. TCRdb ran MiXCR on the multiplex PCR reads and lists one entry per CDR3 protein. The table includes 300,000 to 400,000 distinct CDR3 sequences, approximately 13% detected once. The source material was blood. The receptors originated from a woman in her late teens or twenties with Graves' hyperthyroidism.

The chain joins TRBV24-1 to TRBJ2-6; D is unresolved. Trimming left V 1 base short and J 0 bases short, with 12 bases between. The CDR3 extends over 18 amino acids. Germline loops: CDR1 KGHDR, CDR2 SFDVKD. Here the CDR3 reads CATSDFRHGGSGANVLTF. The CDR3 DNA follows: TGTGCCACCAGTGATTTTAGGCACGGTGGCTCTGGGGCCAACGTCCTGACTTTC.

The CDR3: CASSHRGHVGSATNTGELFF. The CDR3 DNA sequence: TGCGCCAGCAGCCACAGGGGACATGTAGGCTCAGCGACGAACACCGGGGAGCTGTTTTTT. The rearrangement uses TRBV5-1 and TRBJ2-2; TRBD1 aligns across 7 bases. Germline V CDR1 and CDR2: SGHRS, YFSETQ. The trim removed 4 bases at V and 0 bases at J, leaving 18 bases unmatched. The CDR3 runs 20 residues.

The chain joins TRBV6-2 or TRBV6-3 to TRBJ1-2; D is undetermined. The V gene lost 0 bases and the J gene lost 3 bases, with 17 bases spanning the gap. This CDR3 region has 17 residues. Germline V gene lookup returns CDR1 MNHEY and CDR2 SVGEGT. The CDR3 spells CASSYSKWALTDYGYTF. The DNA of the CDR3 is TGTGCCAGCAGTTACTCGAAATGGGCTTTAACAGACTATGGCTACACCTTC.

Only a few counts were recorded for this clonotype. The gene calls are TRBV7-3 and TRBJ2-5; TRBD1 aligns across 7 bases. V dropped 3 bases and J dropped 2; count of bases not matched to a gene: 3. This CDR3 is built from 14 residues. The V gene's germline CDR1 is SGHTA and CDR2 FQGTGA. In DNA form, the CDR3 reads TGTGCCAGCAGCTTGACAGGGCTTCAAGAGACCCAGTACTTC. This codes for CASSLTGLQETQYF. Supplemented by reference TRBV7-3 and TRBJ2-5, the full variable domain reads GAGVSQTPSNKVTEKGKYVELRCDPISGHTALYWYRQSLGQGPEFLIYFQGTGAADDSGLPNDRFFAVRPEGSVSTLKIQRTERGDSAVYLCASSLTGLQETQYFGPGTRLLVL.

This clonotype turned up a few times. The rearrangement uses TRBV4-1 and TRBJ2-1; D perhaps matches TRBD1 (6 bases). V was cut by 7 bases and J by 10 bases, with 20 bases left in between. The germline V gene has CDR1 MGHRA and CDR2 YSYEKL. There are 14 residues in the CDR3. CDR3 protein: CASKRQAGAWEQFF. Here the CDR3 DNA reads TGCGCCAGCAAAAGACAGGCCGGGGCTTGGGAGCAGTTCTTC.

About this clonotype: This may arise from a read error, as a much more abundant clone is one base away. The CDR3 here is CASSDPGQGRTEAFF. In DNA, the CDR3 is TGCGCCAGCAGTGATCCGGGACAGGGACGCACTGAAGCTTTCTTT. The gene calls are TRBV10-1 and TRBJ1-1; TRBD1 matches 9 bases. This CDR3 comprises 15 residues. Germline CDR1 and CDR2: WNHNN and SYGVQD (reference sequence). Trimming cost V 3 bases and J 4 bases; bases outside gene matches: 6.

This clonotype was detected ten times or more. The J gene is TRBJ1-5, the V gene TRBV13; tentative D call: TRBD1 (5 bases). Trimming pared 4 bases from V and 6 bases from J, leaving 13 bases between. This CDR3 is built from 14 residues. Germline values: CDR1 PRHDT, CDR2 FYEKMQ (reference sequence). For the CDR3, the DNA is TGTGCCAGCAGCTCGGGACCGGGGGGTCAGCCCCAGCATTTT. Protein: CASSSGPGGQPQHF.

This clonotype has a count of ten or more. The chain uses TRBV20-1 and TRBJ1-3; 9 bases match TRBD1. This CDR3 has 14 residues. The germline CDR1 and CDR2 sequences are DFQATT and SNEGSKA (reference sequence). With 6 bases clipped from V and 5 bases from J, the junction kept 8 bases outside the gene matches. In DNA form, the CDR3 reads TGCAGTGCCATCTTGGGACAGGGCCGAAACACCATATATTTT. Amino acids: CSAILGQGRNTIYF.

This clonotype was recorded many times. This chain uses TRBV27 with TRBJ1-1; D is unresolved. Germline V gives CDR1 MNHEY, CDR2 SMNVEV (reference sequence). The CDR3 is made up of 13 amino acids. V lost 8 bases, J lost 1 base, and 11 bases lay in between. The chain's CDR3 is CASQKGQNTEAFF. CDR3 DNA sequence: TGTGCCAGCCAAAAGGGTCAGAACACTGAAGCTTTCTTT.